Below are 14 T cell receptor beta chains sequenced from a single sample in a study of blood T cell repertoires in COVID-19. Method: immunoSEQ multiplex PCR; TCRdb's copy keeps in-frame clones and lacks some. The data show more than 200,000 clones, 80% to 90% seen once. The sample comprised peripheral blood. These TCRs come from a woman aged 40 to 50 who had recovered from COVID-19.

The chain joins TRBV4-1 to TRBJ1-5; the match to TRBD1 covers 8 bases. Per the germline V gene, CDR1 is MGHRA and CDR2 is YSYEKL. Losses at the gene ends were 3 bases for V and 2 bases for J; bases not matched to a gene: 15. This CDR3 has 19 residues. The CDR3 region has the DNA TGCGCCAGCAGCCAGCCCCCAGACAGGGGAGCTTTGGGCAATCAGCCCCAGCATTTT. This sequence encodes CASSQPPDRGALGNQPQHF.

The chain is built from TRBV11-2 and TRBJ1-4, with 8 bases lining up with TRBD1. V gave up 1 base and J gave up 8 bases; unmatched junction bases: 3. CDR1 and CDR2 from the germline V gene are SGHAT and FQNNGV. This CDR3 has 14 residues. CDR3 nucleotide sequence: TGTGCCAGCAGCTTAGGGACAGGGAACGAAAAACTGTTTTTT. Translating it yields CASSLGTGNEKLFF.

V and J are TRBV18 and TRBJ2-2, with D possibly TRBD1 on 6 matching bases. The CDR3 has 15 amino acids. The V gene's germline CDR1 is KGHSH and CDR2 LQKENI. Trimming took off 6 bases at V and 3 bases at J, with 14 bases between the two ends. CDR3 DNA sequence: TGTGCCAGCTCTCTTCGACAGGCCGACACCGGGGAGCTGTTTTTT. It yields the protein CASSLRQADTGELFF. Full variable domain (remainder filled in from reference TRBV18 and TRBJ2-2): NAGVMQNPRHLVRRRGQEARLRCSPMKGHSHVYWYRQLPEEGLKFMVYLQKENIIDESGMPKERFSAEFPKEGPSILRIQQVVRGDSAAYFCASSLRQADTGELFFGEGSRLTVL.

The CDR3 spells CASSFALVRSGQGFREQYF. CDR3 sequence (DNA): TGTGCCAGCAGCTTTGCGTTGGTCCGGTCGGGACAGGGGTTCCGCGAGCAGTACTTC. The genes are TRBV7-9 and TRBJ2-7; TRBD1 agrees at 10 bases. CDR1 and CDR2 from the germline V gene are SEHNR and FQNEAQ (reference sequence). V dropped 3 bases and J dropped 6; count of bases not matched to a gene: 20. This CDR3 is 19 amino acids long. The full variable domain, in which reference TRBV7-9 and TRBJ2-7 provide the parts outside the CDR3, is DTGVSQNPRHKITKRGQNVTFRCDPISEHNRLYWYRQTLGQGPEFLTYFQNEAQLEKSRLLSDRFSAERPKGSFSTLEIQRTEQGDSAMYLCASSFALVRSGQGFREQYFGPGTRLTVT.

The chain carries TRBV5-1 and TRBJ2-3; 8 bases line up with TRBD2. The CDR3 extends over 14 amino acids. V was clipped by 6 bases and J by 0 bases; unmatched bases: 3. From germline, CDR1 is SGHRS and CDR2 YFSETQ. This CDR3 is CASTSGGSTDTQYF. The DNA for the CDR3 is TGCGCCAGCACCTCGGGGGGGAGCACAGATACGCAGTATTTT.

This chain connects TRBV4-2 to TRBJ2-1, with 9 bases lining up with TRBD2. The CDR3 runs 12 residues. With V trimmed by 3 bases and J by 10 bases, 1 base remained unmatched. CDR1 LGHNA and CDR2 YNFKEQ come from the germline V gene. CDR3 DNA: TGTGCCAGCAGCCAGGGGACTAGCGAGCAGTTCTTC. Residues: CASSQGTSEQFF.

This clone was found a few times. The chain carries TRBV5-1 and TRBJ2-1, with D tentatively TRBD1 (5 bases). Trimming removed 3 bases from V and 8 bases from J, with 12 bases in between. CDR1 and CDR2 from the germline V gene are SGHRS and YFSETQ. The CDR3 runs to 13 residues. CDR3 amino acids: CASSSVSGHEQFF. In DNA, the CDR3 is TGCGCCAGCAGCTCCGTATCAGGGCATGAGCAGTTCTTC. The complete variable domain, with remaining parts taken from reference TRBV5-1 and TRBJ2-1, reads KAGVTQTPRYLIKTRGQQVTLSCSPISGHRSVSWYQQTPGQGLQFLFEYFSETQRNKGNFPGRFSGRQFSNSRSEMNVSTLELGDSALYLCASSSVSGHEQFFGPGTRLTVL.

The chain uses TRBV5-6 and TRBJ1-1; D is unclear. Germline values: CDR1 SGHDT, CDR2 YYEEEE. V shed 2 bases and J shed 3 bases, with 17 bases lying between them. CDR3 length equals 16 residues. CDR3 sequence: CASSFGVRVVDTEAFF. In nucleotides, the CDR3 is TGTGCCAGCAGCTTTGGAGTGCGCGTAGTGGACACTGAAGCTTTCTTT.

The rearrangement joins TRBV7-9 to TRBJ2-5; 7 nucleotides match TRBD1. The J segment lost 3 bases and the V segment lost 2 bases, leaving 3 bases of the junction unmatched. CDR1 is SEHNR, CDR2 FQNEAQ, per germline (reference sequence). This CDR3 comprises 14 residues. CDR3 in amino acids: CASSLPQGKETQYF. For the CDR3, the DNA is TGTGCCAGCAGCTTACCACAGGGGAAAGAGACCCAGTACTTC.

The chain carries TRBV16 and TRBJ1-2; a weak D match, TRBD1 (5 bases). V lost 4 bases and J 2 bases, leaving 8 bases between the germline ends. Germline values: CDR1 KGHSY, CDR2 FQNENV. The CDR3 totals 13 residues. The CDR3 sequence: CASSPTANYGYTF. CDR3 bases: TGTGCCAGCAGCCCGACAGCAAACTATGGCTACACCTTC.

This clone has just a few counts. Sequence at one end of the junction differs from germline and may be a read error. CDR3 protein: CASRLRGPRTNYGYTF. CDR3 nucleotides: TGTGCTAGCAGACTCAGGGGGCCGAGGACTAACTATGGCTACACCTTC. This rearrangement joins TRBV7-7 to TRBJ1-2; 8 bases agree with TRBD1. Germline V CDR1 and CDR2: SSHAT, FNYEAQ (reference sequence). The length of the CDR3 is 16 residues.

As to this clone: Additional DNA sequences in this sample encode the identical CDR3. The chain carries TRBV9 and TRBJ2-7, with a tentative D call TRBD1 (6 bases). CDR3 length: 14 residues. Germline V CDR1 and CDR2: SGDLS, YYNGEE. The V end was cut by 0 bases, the J end by 2 bases, with 9 bases between. Here the CDR3 reads CASSVEQGPYEQYF. The CDR3 nucleotides are TGTGCCAGCAGCGTAGAACAGGGACCCTACGAGCAGTACTTC.

The chain joins TRBV11-3 to TRBJ1-6; 9 bases align to TRBD1. The germline V gene has CDR1 SGHNT and CDR2 YENEEA. The CDR3 length is 16 residues. Unmatched junction bases numbered 12, after V lost 5 bases and J lost 10 bases. Here the CDR3 DNA reads TGTGCCAGCAGCGAAATTACAGGGGGCTTGGTATCACCCCTCCACTTT. Translation: CASSEITGGLVSPLHF.

The J gene is TRBJ1-1, the V gene TRBV7-9; D not resolved. The V gene lost 6 bases and the J gene lost 5 bases, with 10 bases spanning the gap. This CDR3 is built from 12 residues. Germline V gives CDR1 SEHNR, CDR2 FQNEAQ (reference sequence). The CDR3 coding sequence is TGTGCCAGCAGGAGGGCGCGAACTGAAGCTTTCTTT. Encoded protein: CASRRARTEAFF.